Listed below are T cell receptor beta chains from one sample, sequenced in a study of metastatic and nonmetastatic thyroid tumors. Using MiXCR, TCRdb reanalyzed the PCR reads. This table has roughly 61,000 clones, roughly 4% appearing once. Sequenced: blood. All receptors derive from a female donor with papillary thyroid cancer or a benign thyroid nodule (not recorded which). Some clones in this sample may be carry-over from other donors' samples. CDR3s include the opening cysteine and the closing phenylalanine or tryptophan. The order of the fields is D gene, V gene, J gene, clone size, CDR3 DNA, CDR3 protein. A D gene is named only where the DNA matches it firmly. Where a row states a size, it is once, few, many or the class of an expanded clone; other rows omit it.

d_gene: -
v_gene: TRBV19
j_gene: TRBJ2-2
abundance: many
CDR3nt: TGCGCCAGTAGGCGGGCCGGAGGGGGCACCGGGGAGCTGTTTTTT
CDR3aa: CASRRAGGGTGELFF

d_gene: TRBD1
v_gene: TRBV18
j_gene: TRBJ1-1
abundance: -
CDR3nt: TGTGCCAGCTCACAGCAGGGGGCGAGGGAGGCTTTCTTT
CDR3aa: CASSQQGAREAFF

d_gene: TRBD1
v_gene: TRBV28
j_gene: TRBJ2-7
abundance: -
CDR3nt: TGTGCCAGCACCCAGCCGGGACAGGTCTCCTACGAGCAGTACTTC
CDR3aa: CASTQPGQVSYEQYF

d_gene: TRBD2
v_gene: TRBV9
j_gene: TRBJ2-3
abundance: many
CDR3nt: TGTGCCAGCAGCCCGGGACTACAATTCACAGATACGCAGTATTTT
CDR3aa: CASSPGLQFTDTQYF

d_gene: TRBD2
v_gene: TRBV12-3/TRBV12-4
j_gene: TRBJ2-3
abundance: many
CDR3nt: TGTGCCAGCAGTTCCTTTCGGACTAGCGGAGGCACAGATACGCAGTATTTT
CDR3aa: CASSSFRTSGGTDTQYF

d_gene: TRBD1
v_gene: TRBV5-6
j_gene: TRBJ1-4
abundance: once
CDR3nt: TGTGCCAGCAGCCTCCTGACAGGGAGTAATGAACAACTGTTTTTT
CDR3aa: CASSLLTGSNEQLFF

d_gene: -
v_gene: TRBV27
j_gene: TRBJ2-2
abundance: few
CDR3nt: TGTGCCAGCAGTTTTACCATTCTCACCGGGGAGCTGTTTTTT
CDR3aa: CASSFTILTGELFF

d_gene: TRBD2
v_gene: TRBV20-1
j_gene: TRBJ2-1
abundance: -
CDR3nt: TGCAGTGCTAGAGCTAGCGGGGACAATGAGCAGTTCTTC
CDR3aa: CSARASGDNEQFF

d_gene: -
v_gene: TRBV10-3
j_gene: TRBJ2-3
abundance: many
CDR3nt: TGTGCGATACAAACAGGGAAGGGCACAGATACGCAGTATTTT
CDR3aa: CAIQTGKGTDTQYF

d_gene: TRBD1
v_gene: TRBV7-9
j_gene: TRBJ2-5
abundance: many
CDR3nt: TGTGCCAGCACCAATTTCAGGGGGAGCCAAGAGACCCAGTACTTC
CDR3aa: CASTNFRGSQETQYF

d_gene: TRBD2
v_gene: TRBV2
j_gene: TRBJ2-1
abundance: many
CDR3nt: TGTGCCAGCAGACCTGGACTAGCGGCATACAATGAGCAGTTCTTC
CDR3aa: CASRPGLAAYNEQFF

d_gene: TRBD2
v_gene: TRBV6-1
j_gene: TRBJ2-1
abundance: -
CDR3nt: TGTGCCAGCAGCGGAGCGGGAGAGTCCAATGAGCAGTTCTTC
CDR3aa: CASSGAGESNEQFF

d_gene: -
v_gene: TRBV5-4
j_gene: TRBJ1-2
abundance: few
CDR3nt: TGTGCCAGCAGCTTAGGATATGGCTACACCTTC
CDR3aa: CASSLGYGYTF

d_gene: -
v_gene: TRBV7-3
j_gene: TRBJ2-3
abundance: many
CDR3nt: TGTGCCAGCAGCCCACCGGGACAGCCCCTGGGGGGTACGCAGTATTTT
CDR3aa: CASSPPGQPLGGTQYF

d_gene: -
v_gene: TRBV2
j_gene: TRBJ2-3
abundance: -
CDR3nt: TGTGCCAGCAGCGACAGCATTTCAGATACGCAGTATTTT
CDR3aa: CASSDSISDTQYF

d_gene: -
v_gene: TRBV19
j_gene: TRBJ1-2
abundance: many
CDR3nt: TGTGCCAGTAGTAATGGAGGACAGTACTATGGCTACACCTTC
CDR3aa: CASSNGGQYYGYTF

d_gene: -
v_gene: TRBV3-1
j_gene: TRBJ1-2
abundance: many
CDR3nt: TGTGCCAGCAGCCACAGATATGGCTACACCTTC
CDR3aa: CASSHRYGYTF

d_gene: TRBD2
v_gene: TRBV12-3/TRBV12-4
j_gene: TRBJ2-7
abundance: many
CDR3nt: TGTGCCAGCAGTTTAGGGCTAGCGGGAGTCAACCGCTACGAGCAGTACTTC
CDR3aa: CASSLGLAGVNRYEQYF

d_gene: -
v_gene: TRBV11-2
j_gene: TRBJ2-7
abundance: many
CDR3nt: TGTGCCAGCAGCTTTGGGGGGAAGGACGAGTACTTC
CDR3aa: CASSFGGKDEYF

d_gene: -
v_gene: TRBV27
j_gene: TRBJ2-3
abundance: many
CDR3nt: TGTGCCAGCCTGCCTCGGGGGAGCGGCACAGATACGCAGTATTTT
CDR3aa: CASLPRGSGTDTQYF

d_gene: -
v_gene: TRBV20-1
j_gene: TRBJ2-4
abundance: many
CDR3nt: TGCAGTGCTAAATCCAGCGGCGACATTCAGTACTTC
CDR3aa: CSAKSSGDIQYF

d_gene: -
v_gene: TRBV12-3/TRBV12-4
j_gene: TRBJ2-7
abundance: many
CDR3nt: TGTGCCAGCAAGAAACAGGGATCCTCCTACGAGCAGTACTTC
CDR3aa: CASKKQGSSYEQYF

d_gene: -
v_gene: TRBV20-1
j_gene: TRBJ2-2
abundance: few
CDR3nt: TGCAGTGCTTACTGGCGAACCGGGGAGCTGTTTTTT
CDR3aa: CSAYWRTGELFF

d_gene: TRBD2
v_gene: TRBV11-2
j_gene: TRBJ2-7
abundance: many
CDR3nt: TGTGCCAGCAGCTTATCGACTAGCGGGAGTAGAAGGGCCTACGAGCAGTACTTC
CDR3aa: CASSLSTSGSRRAYEQYF

d_gene: TRBD2
v_gene: TRBV25-1
j_gene: TRBJ2-3
abundance: many
CDR3nt: TGTGCCAGCAGTGAGAGGACTAGCGGGAGGATGGCAGATACGCAGTATTTT
CDR3aa: CASSERTSGRMADTQYF

d_gene: -
v_gene: TRBV15
j_gene: TRBJ2-4
abundance: many
CDR3nt: TGTGCCACCAGCGAGGGGGTGGACACAGCCAAAAACATTCAGTACTTC
CDR3aa: CATSEGVDTAKNIQYF

d_gene: TRBD1
v_gene: TRBV4-1
j_gene: TRBJ1-5
abundance: many
CDR3nt: TGCGCCAGCAGCCCCGACGGACAGGCGAACAATCAGCCCCAGCATTTT
CDR3aa: CASSPDGQANNQPQHF

d_gene: TRBD1
v_gene: TRBV6-1
j_gene: TRBJ2-2
abundance: few
CDR3nt: TGTGCCAGCAGTCAACAGGGGTCCGGGGAGCTGTTTTTT
CDR3aa: CASSQQGSGELFF

d_gene: -
v_gene: TRBV12-3/TRBV12-4
j_gene: TRBJ1-5
abundance: many
CDR3nt: TGTGCCAGCAGTTTCCGGACCGAAGGTGGGCCCCAGCATTTT
CDR3aa: CASSFRTEGGPQHF

d_gene: -
v_gene: TRBV6-6
j_gene: TRBJ2-5
abundance: many
CDR3nt: TGTGCCAGCAGTTACTCGAGTGTCCCTCGACGATTCGGGACCCAGTACTTC
CDR3aa: CASSYSSVPRRFGTQYF

d_gene: TRBD1
v_gene: TRBV30
j_gene: TRBJ1-5
abundance: many
CDR3nt: TGTGCCTGGGGACAGGGCAATCAGCCCCAGCATTTT
CDR3aa: CAWGQGNQPQHF

d_gene: -
v_gene: TRBV24-1
j_gene: TRBJ2-7
abundance: many
CDR3nt: TGTGCCACCAGTGATCCATCGGCCGGGCAACTCTACGAGCAGTACTTC
CDR3aa: CATSDPSAGQLYEQYF